This T cell receptor (beta chain) was sequenced during a study of T cell repertoires in cytomegalovirus infection. Study information: Carrying CMV and the relevant HLA type showed in public TCR beta signatures. Study conclusions and caveats: Clonotype analysis showed dominance of the ex vivo response by HLA-C-restricted CMV-specific TCR beta clonotypes. Frequencies of public TCR beta families were cumulated, and this identified carriers of CMV plus the relevant HLA.

Of note for this clonotype: What it recognizes is unknown. This may stem from a read error, because a much larger clone lies one nucleotide away.

TCRdb passed the reads through MiXCR, listing each CDR3 protein once. The sample has hundreds of thousands of distinct CDR3 sequences, 17% seen once; the top ten hold around 12%. The CDR3 length is 16 residues. The germline CDR1 and CDR2 sequences are SGHTA and FQGNSA. The chain recombines TRBV7-2 with TRBJ1-5; TRBD1 is a possible D gene (6 bases). The TCR sequence derives from a human donor in good health (CMV status not recorded). Some clones in this sample may be carry-over from other donors' samples. Sequencing was carried out using PBMCs. The CDR3 loop is CASTPGGRNLNRPQHF. CDR3 nucleotides: TGTGCCAGCACCCCTGGGGGCCGGAACTTAAATCGGCCCCAGCATTTT.